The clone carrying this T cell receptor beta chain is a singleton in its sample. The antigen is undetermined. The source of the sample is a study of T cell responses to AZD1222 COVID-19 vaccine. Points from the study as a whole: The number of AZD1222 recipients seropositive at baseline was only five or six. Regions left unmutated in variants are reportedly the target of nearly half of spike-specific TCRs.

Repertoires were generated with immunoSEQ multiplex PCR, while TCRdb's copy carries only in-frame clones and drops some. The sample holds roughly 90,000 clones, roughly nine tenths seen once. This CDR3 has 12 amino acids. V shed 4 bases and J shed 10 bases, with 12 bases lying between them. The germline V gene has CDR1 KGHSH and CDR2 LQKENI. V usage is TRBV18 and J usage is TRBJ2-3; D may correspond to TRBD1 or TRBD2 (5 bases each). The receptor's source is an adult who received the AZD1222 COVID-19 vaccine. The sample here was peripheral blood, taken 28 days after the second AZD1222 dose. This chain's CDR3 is CASSLPGSSQYF. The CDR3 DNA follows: TGTGCCAGCTCACTTCCAGGGAGTTCGCAGTATTTT.